This TCR beta chain is from a study of response to subunit inactivated influenza vaccine. The V gene's germline CDR1 is MDHEN and CDR2 SYDVKM. The length of the CDR3 is 15 residues. Notes on the study in general: Every seasonal influenza vaccination brings in few new T cells, the authors suggested.

Concerning this clonotype itself: Its antigen is not identified. A junction end diverges from the germline sequence, so it may reflect a read error.

TCRdb used MiXCR to reprocess the RT-PCR reads, holding one entry per CDR3 protein. Of 800,000 or so distinct CDR3 sequences in the sample, approximately 21% are singletons; the top ten hold roughly 10%. The sequencing used PBMCs from blood, collected 5 days after vaccination. The clonotype comes from a man between 50 and 59 years old who received an inactivated influenza vaccine. The chain employs TRBV28 and TRBJ2-1; 10 nucleotides match TRBD1. Written as DNA, the CDR3 is TGTGCCAGCACCCTTCCGGGACAGGGGTACATTGAGCAGTTCTTC. It is translated as CASTLPGQGYIEQFF.